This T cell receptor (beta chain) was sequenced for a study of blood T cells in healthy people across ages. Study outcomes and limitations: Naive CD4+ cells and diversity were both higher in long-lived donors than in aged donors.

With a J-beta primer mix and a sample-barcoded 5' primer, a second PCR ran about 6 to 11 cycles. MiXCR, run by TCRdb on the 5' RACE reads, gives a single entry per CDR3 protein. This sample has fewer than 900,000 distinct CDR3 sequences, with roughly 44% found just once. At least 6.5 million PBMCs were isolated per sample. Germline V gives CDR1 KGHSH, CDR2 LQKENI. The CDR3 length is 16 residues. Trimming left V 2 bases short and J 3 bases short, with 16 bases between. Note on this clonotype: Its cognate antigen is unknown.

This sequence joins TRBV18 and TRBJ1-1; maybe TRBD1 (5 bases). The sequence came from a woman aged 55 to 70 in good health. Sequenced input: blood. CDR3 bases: TGTGCCAGCTCACCAGGGCAGGGACGTTTGGACACTGAAGCTTTCTTT. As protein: CASSPGQGRLDTEAFF.